The entry below describes one T cell receptor (beta chain). Its antigen is currently unknown. The data originate from a study of OX40 agonist ivuxolimab in advanced cancers. Study-level information: Intravenous ivuxolimab at 0.01 to 10 mg/kg was given to patients every 2 weeks. Whole-study results and caveats: CD8+ T cells averaged more expanded clones than CD4+. Normalized T-cell clonal expansion was also low in some nonresponders.

Assay used: immunoSEQ multiplex PCR; TCRdb lists only in-frame clones, some missing. This table holds more than 85,000 clones, around 91% found once. Patients who had autoimmune disease history or got systemic immunosuppression were left out. The material was CD4+ or CD8+ T cells sorted from blood, obtained in a trial of the OX40 agonist ivuxolimab. The receptor was isolated from an adult with an advanced solid tumor such as melanoma, head and neck, liver or kidney cancer.

The CDR3, as DNA: TGTGCCAGTAGTATAGGACAGGGGATCACAGATACGCAGTATTTT. Translated, it gives CASSIGQGITDTQYF. The chain joins TRBV19 to TRBJ2-3; 8 nucleotides line up with TRBD1. CDR3 length: 15 amino acids. V lost 1 base, J lost 2 bases, and 2 bases stayed unmatched. Germline V gene data show CDR1 as LNHDA and CDR2 as SQIVND (reference sequence).